This TCR beta chain was retrieved from a study of T-cell reconstitution after alpha-beta-depleted transplantation in children. Study results and limitations: Fresh T-cell production supplied most of the T-cell counts and diversity seen one year after transplant.

Preparation of the TCRbeta library was carried out with unique molecular identifiers. TCRdb fed the PCR reads into MiXCR, producing one record per CDR3 protein. The table shows hundreds of thousands of distinct CDR3 sequences, with 23% occurring only once. Trimming stripped 2 bases from V and 7 bases from J, with 7 bases between. Germline V CDR1 and CDR2: SGHRS, YFSETQ. The CDR3 consists of 13 residues. In this sample, this clonotype turned up many times. What it binds is unknown. Sequenced here: PBMCs, mostly from graft donor cells, sampled 360 days after TCRalphabeta/CD19-depleted stem cell transplant. The TCR was taken from a boy in the first two years of life who had a stem cell transplant for acute myeloid leukemia, so the T cells may come from the graft donor. This rearrangement joins TRBV5-1 to TRBJ1-6, with D unresolved. The CDR3 loop reads CASSFEGNSPLHF. The CDR3 coding sequence is TGCGCCAGCAGCTTCGAGGGAAATTCACCCCTCCACTTT.